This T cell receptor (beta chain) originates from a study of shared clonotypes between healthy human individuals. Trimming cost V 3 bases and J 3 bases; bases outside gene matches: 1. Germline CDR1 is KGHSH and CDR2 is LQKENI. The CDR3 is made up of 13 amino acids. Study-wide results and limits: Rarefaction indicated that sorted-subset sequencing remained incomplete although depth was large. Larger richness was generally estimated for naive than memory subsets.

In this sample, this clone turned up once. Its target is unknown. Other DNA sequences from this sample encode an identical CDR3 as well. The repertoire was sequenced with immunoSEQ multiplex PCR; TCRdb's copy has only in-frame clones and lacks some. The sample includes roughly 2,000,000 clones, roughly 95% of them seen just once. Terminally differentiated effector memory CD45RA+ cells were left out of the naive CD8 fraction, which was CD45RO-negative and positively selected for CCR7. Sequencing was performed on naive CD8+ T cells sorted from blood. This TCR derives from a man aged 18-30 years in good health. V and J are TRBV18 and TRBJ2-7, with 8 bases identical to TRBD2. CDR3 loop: CASSPGLGYEQYF. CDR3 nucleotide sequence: TGTGCCAGCTCACCGGGACTAGGCTACGAGCAGTACTTC.